This T cell receptor (beta chain) derives from a study of cytomegalovirus exposure and HLA in healthy donors. Study-level points and caveats: A later analysis associated 15,000 or so TCR beta sequences with HLA alleles at a 0.05 false discovery rate. Sequencing probably produced one cluster of sequence variants that were highly shared.

V gave up 2 bases and J gave up 3 bases, with 5 bases separating them. CDR1 MNHNY and CDR2 SVGAGI come from the germline V gene (reference sequence). This CDR3 spans 12 amino acids. Use of 60 Vbeta and 13 Jbeta primers characterized the PCR. Data came from immunoSEQ multiplex PCR; TCRdb stores just in-frame clones and leaves some out. The sample lists about 200,000 clones, about 13% occurring once. This clone was detected many times. Its target is not known. The sequence was collected from a man aged 45 to 65 in good health and CMV-seropositive. The specimen was PBMCs. The chain uses TRBV6-6 and TRBJ2-7, with D maybe TRBD1 (5 bases). The DNA of the CDR3 is TGTGCCAGCAGTTACACAGGCTACGAGCAGTACGTC. This codes for CASSYTGYEQYV.